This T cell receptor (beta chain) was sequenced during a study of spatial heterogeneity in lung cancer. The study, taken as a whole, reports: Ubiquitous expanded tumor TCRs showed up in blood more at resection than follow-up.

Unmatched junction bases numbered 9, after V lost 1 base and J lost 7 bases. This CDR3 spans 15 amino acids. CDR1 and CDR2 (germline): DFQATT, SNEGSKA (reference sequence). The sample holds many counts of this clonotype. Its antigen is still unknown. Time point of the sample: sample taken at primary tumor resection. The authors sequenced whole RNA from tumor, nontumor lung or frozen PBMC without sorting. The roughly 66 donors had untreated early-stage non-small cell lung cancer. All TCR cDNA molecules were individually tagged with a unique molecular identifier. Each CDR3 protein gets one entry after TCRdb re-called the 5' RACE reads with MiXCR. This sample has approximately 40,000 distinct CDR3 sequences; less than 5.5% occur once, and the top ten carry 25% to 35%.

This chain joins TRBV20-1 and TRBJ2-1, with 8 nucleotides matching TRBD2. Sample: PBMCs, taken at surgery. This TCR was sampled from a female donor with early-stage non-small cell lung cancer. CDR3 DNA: TGCAGTGCTAGAGCTCTTTCAGGCGGGGGGAATGAGCAGTTCTTC. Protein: CSARALSGGGNEQFF.